These 11 T cell receptor beta chains came from one sample sequenced in a study of CXCR3-negative and CXCR3-positive naive CD8 T cells. The TRB libraries of cDNA were built by UMI-labeled 5' RACE. One entry per CDR3 protein, without DNA, is what TCRdb gives after re-calling the 5' RACE reads. In all, the sample yields tens of thousands of distinct CDR3 sequences. Sample: memory CD8+ T cells from blood. The origin of the receptors is a human donor in good health. Some clones in this sample may be carry-over from other donors' samples.

The rearrangement uses TRBV6-5 and TRBJ2-2. The CDR3 has 13 residues. Germline CDR1 and CDR2: MNHEY and SVGAGI. CDR3 amino acids: CASSYRVYGELFF.

This chain uses TRBV7-3 with TRBJ2-2; lacking DNA, the TRBD1 call made by TCRdb goes unchecked. Germline CDR1 and CDR2: SGHTA and FQGTGA. The CDR3 runs 14 residues. CDR3 residues: CASSPMGGTGELFF.

This rearrangement joins TRBV28 to TRBJ2-2; no DNA is available, so the TRBD1 call from TCRdb remains unchecked. The CDR3 totals 15 residues. CDR1 and CDR2 from the germline V gene are MDHEN and SYDVKM. The CDR3 sequence is CASRYTGANTGELFF.

V is TRBV7-9 and J is TRBJ1-5; as DNA is missing, the TRBD1 call by TCRdb cannot be tested. This CDR3 contains 14 residues. Germline V gene sequence: CDR1 SEHNR, CDR2 FQNEAQ (reference sequence). The CDR3 is CASSLSAGDQPQHF.

The chain is built from TRBV7-9 and TRBJ2-7. Germline V lookup: CDR1 SEHNR, CDR2 FQNEAQ (reference sequence). This CDR3 has 15 residues. The CDR3 is CASSLDDGSSYEQYF.

The V call is TRBV29-1, the J call TRBJ1-1; TCRdb selects TRBD1, and the lack of DNA leaves this call unchecked. The CDR3 is made up of 13 amino acids. In germline, CDR1 is SQVTM, CDR2 ANQGSEA. The CDR3 here is CSVLTAMNTEAFF.

This chain connects TRBV7-9 to TRBJ2-7; with no DNA, the TCRdb D assignment of TRBD1 cannot be verified. Germline lookup yields CDR1 SEHNR and CDR2 FQNEAQ (reference sequence). The CDR3 loop spans 14 amino acids. CDR3 sequence: CASSLVDSYYEQYF.

CDR3 amino acids: CSVEGGRSFLAKNIQYF. This chain links TRBV29-1 with TRBJ2-4; the D call of TRBD1 rests on TCRdb alone, since no DNA is present to check it. Germline V gene sequence: CDR1 SQVTM, CDR2 ANQGSEA. The CDR3 is 17 amino acids.

Measured by frequency, this clonotype is medium-sized. The V and J genes are TRBV28 and TRBJ1-6; TCRdb returns TRBD1, unconfirmable since there is no DNA. This CDR3 is built from 16 residues. Germline CDR1 reads MDHEN; CDR2 reads SYDVKM. The CDR3 is CASSNPGGQGQSPLHF.

The gene calls are TRBV7-2 and TRBJ1-4. CDR3 length: 16 residues. CDR1 is SGHTA, CDR2 FQGNSA, per germline. CDR3 loop: CASSAQWAGPNEKLFF.

V usage is TRBV4-1 and J usage is TRBJ2-7. The CDR3 is 13 amino acids. Germline loops: CDR1 MGHRA, CDR2 YSYEKL. The CDR3 loop is CASSTRLSYEQYF.